The T cell receptor (beta chain) under discussion was sequenced for a study of T cell responses to AZD1222 COVID-19 vaccine. Sequencing was performed with immunoSEQ multiplex PCR; in TCRdb, only in-frame clones are kept and a portion is missing. The profile shows 100,000 to 120,000 clones, roughly 89% of them singletons. Note on this clone: Its matching antigen is unknown.

This CDR3 has 12 residues. V was shortened by 1 base and J by 18 bases, with 13 bases between the two germline ends. CDR1 and CDR2 from the germline V gene are MGHRA and YSYEKL. Notes on the study in general: Increased Spike-specific TCR breadth and depth were observed after two AZD1222 doses. In a largely white British group with more females than males, clonal diversity was possibly underestimated. Mapped onto spike, vaccine-associated CD4 TCRs spanned it and were dominant at 160-218 and 743-854. Unmutated regions of variants are reportedly targeted by nearly half of spike-specific TCRs.

The input for sequencing was peripheral blood, taken on day 0 of MenACWY control vaccination. The sequence was collected from an adult in good health. This chain links TRBV4-1 with TRBJ1-6; D possibly corresponds to TRBD1 (5 bases). The CDR3 DNA follows: TGCGCCAGCAGCCAAGTTGGGGGGGTCCGCCACTTT. It encodes CASSQVGGVRHF.